This is a list of T cell receptor beta chains from one sample in a study of shared clonotypes between healthy human individuals. Data came from immunoSEQ multiplex PCR; TCRdb stores just in-frame clones and leaves some out. The sample comprises 650,000 to 800,000 clones, roughly 72% of which are singletons, and about 1.7% rests with the top ten. The sequenced sample consisted of memory CD4+ T cells sorted from blood. The receptors come from a woman aged 30 to 39 in good health. CDR3s include the opening cysteine and the closing phenylalanine or tryptophan. Rows may omit the clone size; those that give it use once, few, many or a size class.

size: few
V: TRBV25-1
CDR3: CASKTESYEQYF

size: .
V: TRBV7-8
CDR3: CASSLEGGASGSYEQYF

size: .
V: TRBV6-5
CDR3: CASSMTSGRYQFF

size: .
V: TRBV28
CDR3: CASGWSGSRETQYF

size: .
V: TRBV11-2
CDR3: CASSSGTGVNEQFF

size: few
V: TRBV19
CDR3: CASSRQGGRTDTQYF

size: few
V: TRBV30
CDR3: CAWSGGLGNEKLFF

size: .
V: TRBV2
CDR3: CASILTGAYEQYF

size: .
V: TRBV7-9
CDR3: CASSLGAGANVLTF

size: .
V: TRBV2
CDR3: CASRWDRTNTEAFF

size: .
V: TRBV7-2
CDR3: CASSLRTGLLTTEQFF

size: .
V: TRBV19
CDR3: CASILSGQPSGANVLTF

size: .
V: TRBV28
CDR3: CASSLVDQPQHF

size: .
V: TRBV28
CDR3: CASSFLWGGTYEQYF

size: .
V: TRBV2
CDR3: CASSAGTGSLGYGYTF

size: few
V: TRBV2
CDR3: CASDRRVNGPGYTF